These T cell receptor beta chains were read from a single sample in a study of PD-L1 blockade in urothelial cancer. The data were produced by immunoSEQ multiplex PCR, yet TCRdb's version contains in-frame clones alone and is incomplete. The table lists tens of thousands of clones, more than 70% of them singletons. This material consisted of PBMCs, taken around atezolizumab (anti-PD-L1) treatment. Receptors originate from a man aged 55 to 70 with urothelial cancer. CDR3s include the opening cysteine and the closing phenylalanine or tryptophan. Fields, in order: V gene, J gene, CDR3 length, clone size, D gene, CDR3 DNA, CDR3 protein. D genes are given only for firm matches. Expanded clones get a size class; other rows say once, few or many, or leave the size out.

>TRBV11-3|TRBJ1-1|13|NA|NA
TGTGCCAGCAGCTTCCAATTGAACACTGAAGCTTTCTTT
CASSFQLNTEAFF
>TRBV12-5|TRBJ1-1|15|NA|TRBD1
TGTGCTAGTGGCCCCACCGGGACAGGGAAGAACGAAGCTTTCTTT
CASGPTGTGKNEAFF
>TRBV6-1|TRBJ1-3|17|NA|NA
TGTGCCAGCAGTGAATTAGGCAGGGCTCTCTCTGGAAACACCATATATTTT
CASSELGRALSGNTIYF
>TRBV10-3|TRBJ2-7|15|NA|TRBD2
TGTGCCATCAGTGAGTCGAGCGGGACCTCCTACGAGCAGTACTTC
CAISESSGTSYEQYF
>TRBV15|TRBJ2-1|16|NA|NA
TGTGCCACCGAGGACTATGCGGGGCGACCCTACAATGAGCAGTTCTTC
CATEDYAGRPYNEQFF
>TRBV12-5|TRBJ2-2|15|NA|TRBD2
TGTGCTAGTGGTTTGGTACTGTCGGGGGGCGGGGAGCTGTTTTTT
CASGLVLSGGGELFF
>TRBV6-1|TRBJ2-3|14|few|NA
TGTGCCAGCAGCCACGCGATTAACACAGATACGCAGTATTTT
CASSHAINTDTQYF
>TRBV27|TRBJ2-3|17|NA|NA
TGTGCCAGCAGTTTAAGGTCCTCGGGGTTAAGCACAGATACGCAGTATTTT
CASSLRSSGLSTDTQYF
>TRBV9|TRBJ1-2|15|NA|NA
TGTGCCAGCAGCCCCCGAACGACAGTGAACTATGGCTACACCTTC
CASSPRTTVNYGYTF
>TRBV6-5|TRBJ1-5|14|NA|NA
TGTGCCAGCATTGGAACAGGTCGTGAGTGGGCCCAGCATTTT
CASIGTGREWAQHF
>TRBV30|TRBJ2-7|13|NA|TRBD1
TGTGCCTGGAATCGGGACAGGGTTGGCGAGCAGTACTTC
CAWNRDRVGEQYF
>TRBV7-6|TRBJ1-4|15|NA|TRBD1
TGTGCCAGCAGCTCAGAGGCAGGGGGCAGTGAAAAACTGTTTTTT
CASSSEAGGSEKLFF
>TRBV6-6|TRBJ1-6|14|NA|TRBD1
TGTGCCAGCAGAGAGGCACAGGGGGGTTTGGCCCTCCACTTT
CASREAQGGLALHF
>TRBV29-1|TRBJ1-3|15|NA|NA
TGCAGCGTCCGAAGTGGGTGGGCTACAGGAAACACCATATATTTT
CSVRSGWATGNTIYF
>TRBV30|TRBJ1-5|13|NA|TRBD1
TGTGCCTGGAGGGACAGGGGAAGGCAGCCCCAGCATTTT
CAWRDRGRQPQHF
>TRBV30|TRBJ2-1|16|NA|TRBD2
TGTGCCTGGAGTGCAGGGGGACTAGCGAACTACAATGAGCAGTTCTTC
CAWSAGGLANYNEQFF
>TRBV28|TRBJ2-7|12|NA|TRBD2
TGTGCCAGCGGGGGGGGGACCTACGAGCAGTACTTC
CASGGGTYEQYF
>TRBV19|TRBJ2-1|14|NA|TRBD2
TGTGCCACCAACCTGGGAGCGGGAGGCAATGAGCAGTTCTTC
CATNLGAGGNEQFF
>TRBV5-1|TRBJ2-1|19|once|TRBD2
TGCGCCAGCAGCTTCTTTGGGACTAGCGGAGCGAGCTCCTACAATGAGCAGTTCTTC
CASSFFGTSGASSYNEQFF
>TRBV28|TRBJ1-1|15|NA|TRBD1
TGTGCCAGCAGTTTCACAGGGGGTATGAACACTGAAGCTTTCTTT
CASSFTGGMNTEAFF
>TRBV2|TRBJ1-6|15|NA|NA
TGTGCCAGCAGTGAGGTCCAAATGAGAGGATCACCCCTCCACTTT
CASSEVQMRGSPLHF
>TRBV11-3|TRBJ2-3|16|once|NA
TGTGCCAGCAGCCTTTCAAGGACTACTAGCACAGATACGCAGTATTTT
CASSLSRTTSTDTQYF
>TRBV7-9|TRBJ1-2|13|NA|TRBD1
TGTGCCAGCAGCTTTGACAGGGATCGTGGCTACACCTTC
CASSFDRDRGYTF
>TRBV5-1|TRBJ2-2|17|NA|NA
TGCGCCAGCAGCCCACACCCAGGGCAGGGGGGCACCGGGGAGCTGTTTTTT
CASSPHPGQGGTGELFF
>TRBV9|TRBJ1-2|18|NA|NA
TGTGCCAGCAGTATCAATGTCCAAACCGGGGTATCATTCTATGGCTACACCTTC
CASSINVQTGVSFYGYTF
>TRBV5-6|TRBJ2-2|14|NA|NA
TGTGCCAGCAGCGCGGGGTGGGGGACCGGGGAGCTGTTTTTT
CASSAGWGTGELFF